Presented here are 21 T cell receptor beta chains from one specimen sequenced in a study of control samples from healthy donors and cancer patients. The repertoire was sequenced with immunoSEQ multiplex PCR; TCRdb's copy has only in-frame clones and lacks some. The top ten hold 11% of the sample, which has 130,000 to 150,000 clones, over 85% seen once. Sequenced sample: blood. These receptors were collected from a man aged 30 to 39 in good health.

The chain recombines TRBV7-2 with TRBJ1-4; D might be TRBD1 (5 bases). Germline V gene sequence: CDR1 SGHTA, CDR2 FQGNSA. Trimming removed 5 bases from V and 5 bases from J, with 15 bases in between. The CDR3 loop spans 15 amino acids. Here the CDR3 reads CASSAKQGMNEKLFF. The CDR3 bases are TGTGCCAGCAGCGCAAAGCAGGGAATGAATGAAAAACTGTTTTTT.

The chain joins TRBV10-1 to TRBJ2-1, with 7 positions matching TRBD2. Losses at the gene ends were 5 bases for V and 5 bases for J; bases not matched to a gene: 18. CDR3 length: 18 residues. Germline values: CDR1 WNHNN, CDR2 SYGVQD (reference sequence). CDR3 bases: TGCGCCAGCAGTCCTCTGCCGGGTAAGAGCGGGAAGGACAATGAGCAGTTCTTC. Its protein product is CASSPLPGKSGKDNEQFF.

This clone was seen more than once but under ten times. The chain uses TRBV9 and TRBJ2-1; D could derive from TRBD1 or TRBD2 (5 bases each). Germline lookup yields CDR1 SGDLS and CDR2 YYNGEE. V was trimmed by 4 bases and J by 9 bases, leaving 17 bases between them. The CDR3 contains 14 residues. CDR3 DNA: TGTGCCAGCAGCATCAGGGACGGTGGAAGTGAGCAGTTCTTC. Residues: CASSIRDGGSEQFF.

This clone was observed a single time. The chain couples TRBV6-5 to TRBJ2-2; 8 nucleotides agree with TRBD1. The V and J ends lost 7 bases and 9 bases, in that order; junction bases with no gene match: 10. From germline, CDR1 is MNHEY and CDR2 SVGAGI. The CDR3 covers 14 residues. This chain's CDR3 is CASTAGGIVRELFF. The CDR3 bases are TGTGCCAGCACGGCAGGGGGCATTGTTAGGGAGCTGTTTTTT.

V usage is TRBV29-1 and J usage is TRBJ2-7; no clear D gene. V lost 0 bases to trimming and J lost 4 bases, with 7 bases between them. This CDR3 contains 12 residues. CDR1 is SQVTM, CDR2 ANQGSEA, per germline. The CDR3 DNA follows: TGCAGCGTTGAAGATCAAGGGTACGAGCAGTACTTC. As protein: CSVEDQGYEQYF.

The chain is built from TRBV28 and TRBJ1-5, with D possibly being TRBD1 (6 bases). Germline V gives CDR1 MDHEN, CDR2 SYDVKM. Between the trimmed V and J ends, which lost 10 bases and 3 bases, there was a span of 22 bases. This CDR3 region has 16 residues. Written as DNA, the CDR3 is TGTGCCACCACAACCCTCGGGGGCGTAAACAATCAGCCCCAGCATTTT. Encoded protein: CATTTLGGVNNQPQHF.

J is TRBJ1-2 and V is TRBV14, with D perhaps TRBD1 (5 bases). Trimming stripped 0 bases from V and 5 bases from J, with 16 bases between. CDR3 length equals 16 residues. CDR1 SGHDN and CDR2 FVKESK come from the germline V gene. This chain's CDR3 is CASSQDFRGLGYGYTF. The CDR3 nucleotides read TGTGCCAGCAGCCAAGATTTCCGGGGGTTGGGGTATGGCTACACCTTC.

The chain joins TRBV19 to TRBJ1-5; D ambiguous. Per germline, CDR1 LNHDA and CDR2 SQIVND (reference sequence). Trimming pared 4 bases from V and 6 bases from J, leaving 10 bases between. The CDR3 runs 13 residues. The CDR3 DNA follows: TGTGCCAGTAGTAGCGGGGTTCTTCAGCCCCAGCATTTT. Translation: CASSSGVLQPQHF.

CDR3 in amino acids: CASSDDRGTEAFF. In DNA form, the CDR3 reads TGTGCCAGCAGCGATGACAGGGGGACTGAAGCTTTCTTT. The J gene is TRBJ1-1, the V gene TRBV4-2; 9 bases line up with TRBD1. This CDR3 region has 13 residues. Germline values: CDR1 LGHNA, CDR2 YNFKEQ. Unmatched junction bases numbered 3, after V lost 5 bases and J lost 5 bases.

This sequence joins TRBV2 and TRBJ2-7; 7 bases map to TRBD1. V shed 8 bases, J shed 1 base, and the junction held 5 bases outside the gene matches. The CDR3 is 13 amino acids. Germline CDR1 reads SNHLY; CDR2 reads FYNNEI. The CDR3 DNA sequence: TGTGCCAGCCGGACAGGAGGTTCCTACGAGCAGTACTTC. Its translation: CASRTGGSYEQYF.

The rearrangement joins TRBV4-2 to TRBJ2-1; TRBD1 matches 11 bases. The CDR3 covers 19 residues. V was pared by 8 bases and J by 3 bases, with 18 bases of the junction left unmatched. The V gene's germline CDR1 is LGHNA and CDR2 YNFKEQ. The CDR3 region is CASVLGTGGNVGNYNEQFF. The CDR3 DNA sequence: TGTGCCAGCGTCTTAGGGACAGGGGGTAATGTGGGCAACTACAATGAGCAGTTCTTC.

The chain carries TRBV5-1 and TRBJ2-3, with 9 nucleotides matching TRBD2. The CDR3 sequence is 14 residues long. Trimming took 8 bases from V and 2 from J; bases not matched to a gene: 6. Germline assignment: CDR1 SGHRS and CDR2 YFSETQ. CDR3: CASTIAGVTDTQYF. CDR3 DNA sequence: TGCGCCAGTACAATAGCGGGGGTCACAGATACGCAGTATTTT.

This clone was observed once. The chain employs TRBV6-6 and TRBJ2-2, with no clear D. Trimming took off 2 bases at V and 1 base at J, with 5 bases between the two ends. Germline CDR1 MNHNY, CDR2 SVGAGI (reference sequence). This CDR3 region has 14 residues. The CDR3 region has the DNA TGTGCCAGCAGTTACAGGGTGAACACCGGGGAGCTGTTTTTT. As protein: CASSYRVNTGELFF.

The genes are TRBV19 and TRBJ2-7; the D call may be TRBD1 or TRBD2 (6 bases each). The V and J ends lost 5 bases and 2 bases respectively, with 10 bases between them. Germline loops: CDR1 LNHDA, CDR2 SQIVND (reference sequence). The CDR3 consists of 13 residues. The CDR3 protein is CASSRGQPYEQYF. DNA for the CDR3: TGTGCCAGTAGTCGGGGGCAGCCCTACGAGCAGTACTTC.

This CDR3 reads CASSSPVGTQYF. Written as DNA, the CDR3 is TGTGCCAGCAGTTCGCCCGTGGGTACGCAGTATTTT. This chain uses TRBV28 with TRBJ2-3; D remains unclear. In germline, CDR1 is MDHEN, CDR2 SYDVKM. The V and J ends lost 4 bases and 8 bases respectively, with 10 bases between them. The length of the CDR3 is 12 residues.

For the CDR3, the DNA is TGTGCCTGGAGTGAGGGACAGTATGGCTACACCTTC. Amino acids: CAWSEGQYGYTF. The chain uses TRBV30 and TRBJ1-2; 7 bases map to TRBD1. The junction had 1 base not matched to a gene; V was cut back by 1 base and J by 5 bases. Germline CDR1 GTSNPN, CDR2 SVGIG (reference sequence). The CDR3 runs to 12 residues.

In its sample, this clone was seen once. The rearrangement links TRBV10-2 to TRBJ1-1; D gene uncertain. V lost 3 bases to trimming and J lost 2 bases, with 10 bases between them. Germline CDR1 is WSHSY and CDR2 is SAAADI. The CDR3 has 14 residues. The CDR3 sequence: CASSDRSSNTEAFF. The CDR3 DNA follows: TGCGCCAGCAGTGACCGATCCTCAAACACTGAAGCTTTCTTT.

V gene TRBV6-5 combines with J gene TRBJ2-7; 9 nucleotides agree with TRBD1. Germline V gene lookup returns CDR1 MNHEY and CDR2 SVGAGI. Trimming took 8 bases from V and 0 from J; bases not matched to a gene: 8. The CDR3 runs 15 residues. The CDR3: CASGGTGPHSYEQYF. CDR3 coding DNA: TGTGCCAGCGGGGGGACAGGGCCCCACTCCTACGAGCAGTACTTC.

The chain has TRBV6-6 and TRBJ1-1; 10 nucleotides match TRBD1. The junction had 6 bases not matched to a gene; V was cut back by 4 bases and J by 4 bases. CDR3 length: 15 residues. Germline lookup yields CDR1 MNHNY and CDR2 SVGAGI (reference sequence). This chain's CDR3 is CASSSPGQGSTEAFF. CDR3 DNA sequence: TGTGCCAGCAGTTCTCCGGGACAGGGGAGCACTGAAGCTTTCTTT.

The chain is built from TRBV27 and TRBJ2-7, with D maybe TRBD2 (7 bases). Germline CDR1 and CDR2: MNHEY and SMNVEV (reference sequence). V lost 8 bases to trimming and J lost 3 bases, with 14 bases between them. The CDR3 covers 13 residues. The CDR3 region is CASRRGALYEQYF. The CDR3 DNA sequence: TGTGCCAGCCGCCGGGGGGCCCTCTACGAGCAGTACTTC.

V is TRBV12-3 or TRBV12-4 and J is TRBJ2-1; D remains unclear. Trimming stripped 2 bases from V and 10 bases from J, with 9 bases between. The CDR3 is 12 residues long. DNA for the CDR3: TGTGCCAGCAGTTTAAACCCGTTCGAGCAGTTCTTC. Residues: CASSLNPFEQFF.